The source of this T cell receptor beta chain is a study of shared T cell receptors in the human thymus. Measured with immunoSEQ multiplex PCR; TCRdb has only the in-frame clones, and not every one. In the table there are some 720,000 clones, more than 75% of which are singletons. From germline, CDR1 is LNHDA and CDR2 SQIVND (reference sequence). V gave up 7 bases and J gave up 6 bases, with 19 bases separating them. The CDR3 contains 15 residues. This sample was also put to use in a study of human thymus T cells. That study adds: Donors consisted of healthy Finnish infants (having corrective surgery for congenital heart defects). During corrective heart surgery, resections were taken, and the thymus tissue came from them. Thymic and blood repertoires appeared to display a bias in their usage of V and J genes.

The sample was thymocytes. The rearrangement uses TRBV19 and TRBJ1-5; D perhaps matches TRBD1 (5 bases). The source of this sequence is a boy younger than two with a congenital heart defect. The CDR3 nucleotides read TGTGCCAGTAACCCCGGGGCGGCGGGGGGTCAGCCCCAGCATTTT. Translating gives CASNPGAAGGQPQHF.